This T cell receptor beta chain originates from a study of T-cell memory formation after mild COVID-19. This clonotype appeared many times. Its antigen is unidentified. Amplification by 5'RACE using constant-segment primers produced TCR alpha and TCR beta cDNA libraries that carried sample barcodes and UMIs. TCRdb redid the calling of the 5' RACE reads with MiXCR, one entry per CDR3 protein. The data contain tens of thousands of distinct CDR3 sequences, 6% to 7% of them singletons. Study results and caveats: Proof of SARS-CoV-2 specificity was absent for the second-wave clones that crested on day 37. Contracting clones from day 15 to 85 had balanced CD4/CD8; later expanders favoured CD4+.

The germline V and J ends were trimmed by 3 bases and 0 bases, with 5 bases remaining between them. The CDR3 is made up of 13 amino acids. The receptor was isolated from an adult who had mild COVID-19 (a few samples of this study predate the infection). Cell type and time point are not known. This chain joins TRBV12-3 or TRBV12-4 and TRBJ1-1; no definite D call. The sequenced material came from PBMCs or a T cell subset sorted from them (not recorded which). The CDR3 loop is CASSLTLNTEAFF. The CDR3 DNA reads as TGTGCCAGCAGTTTGACCTTGAACACTGAAGCTTTCTTT.